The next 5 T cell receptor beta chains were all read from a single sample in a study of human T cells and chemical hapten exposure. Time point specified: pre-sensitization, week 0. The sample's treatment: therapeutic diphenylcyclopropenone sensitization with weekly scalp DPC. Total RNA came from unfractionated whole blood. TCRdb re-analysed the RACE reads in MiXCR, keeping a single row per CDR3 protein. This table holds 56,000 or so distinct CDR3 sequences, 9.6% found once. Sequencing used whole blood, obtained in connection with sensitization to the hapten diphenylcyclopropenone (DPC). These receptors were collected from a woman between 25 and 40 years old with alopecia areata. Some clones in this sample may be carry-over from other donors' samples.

Here the CDR3 DNA reads TGTGCCAGCAGCTACCCCCCGGCGGGGGGGATAAGCGGGGAGCTGTTTTTT. This translates into CASSYPPAGGISGELFF. The J gene is TRBJ2-2, the V gene TRBV7-6; 9 nucleotides agree with TRBD2. CDR1 and CDR2 (germline): SGHVS, FNYEAQ. Trimming removed 4 bases from V and 7 bases from J; junction bases left unmatched: 13. This CDR3 is built from 17 residues.

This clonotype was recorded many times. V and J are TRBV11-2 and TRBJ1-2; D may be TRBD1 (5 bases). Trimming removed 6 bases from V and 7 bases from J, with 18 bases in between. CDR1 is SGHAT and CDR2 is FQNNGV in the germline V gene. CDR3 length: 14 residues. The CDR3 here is CASRGSGLGLGYTF. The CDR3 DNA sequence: TGTGCCAGCAGGGGATCAGGGTTAGGTCTTGGCTACACCTTC.

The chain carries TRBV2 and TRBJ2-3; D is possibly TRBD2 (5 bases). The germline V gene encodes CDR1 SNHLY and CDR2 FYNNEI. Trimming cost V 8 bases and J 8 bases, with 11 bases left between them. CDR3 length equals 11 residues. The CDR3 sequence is CASVAYGTQYF. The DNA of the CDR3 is TGTGCCAGCGTAGCGTACGGTACGCAGTATTTT.

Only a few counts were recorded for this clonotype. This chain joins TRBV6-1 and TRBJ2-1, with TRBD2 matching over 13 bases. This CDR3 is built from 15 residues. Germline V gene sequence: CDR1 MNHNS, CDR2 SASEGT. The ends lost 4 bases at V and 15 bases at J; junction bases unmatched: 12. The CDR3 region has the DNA TGTGCCAGCAGTGGAGGAGCGACTAGCGGGGGGAGGGTGTTCTTC. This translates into CASSGGATSGGRVFF.

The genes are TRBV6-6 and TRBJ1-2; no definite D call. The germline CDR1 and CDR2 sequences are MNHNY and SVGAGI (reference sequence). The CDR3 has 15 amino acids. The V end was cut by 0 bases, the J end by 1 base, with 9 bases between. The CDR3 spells CASSYSNLGNYGYTF. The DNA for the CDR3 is TGTGCCAGCAGTTACTCGAATCTGGGTAACTATGGCTACACCTTC.